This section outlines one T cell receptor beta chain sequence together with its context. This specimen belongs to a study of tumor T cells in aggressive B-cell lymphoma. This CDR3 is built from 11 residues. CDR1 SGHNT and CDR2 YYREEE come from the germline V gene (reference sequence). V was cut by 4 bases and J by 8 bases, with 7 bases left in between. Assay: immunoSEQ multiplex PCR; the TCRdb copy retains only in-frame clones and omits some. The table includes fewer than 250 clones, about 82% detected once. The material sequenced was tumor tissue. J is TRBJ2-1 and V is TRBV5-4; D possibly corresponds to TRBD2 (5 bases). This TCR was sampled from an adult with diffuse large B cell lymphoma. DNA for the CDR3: TGTGCCAGCAGCCCCGGGGATGAGCAGTTCTTC. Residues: CASSPGDEQFF.